This T cell receptor (beta chain) emerged from a study of blood T cells in healthy people across ages. Findings and caveats of the study: Bulk PBMC profiling left naive and antigen-experienced comparisons inconclusive. Researchers judged that diversity estimates from one million T cells fell short of true values.

The germline V gene has CDR1 LGHNA and CDR2 YSLEER. This CDR3 is built from 16 residues. V was pared by 4 bases and J by 0 bases, with 5 bases of the junction left unmatched. A word on this clonotype: Its specificity is not known.

The authors ran a second PCR of about 7 to 11 cycles using a sample-barcoded 5' primer and a J-beta primer mix. TCRdb independently ran MiXCR on the 5' RACE reads; one entry per CDR3 protein. The repertoire includes approximately 1,000,000 distinct CDR3 sequences, around two fifths of them detected once, and approximately 14% sits in the top ten. The clonotype originates from a man between 18 and 35 years old in good health. Material: blood. This sequence joins TRBV4-3 and TRBJ1-3; TRBD1 matches 8 bases. Written as DNA, the CDR3 is TGCGCCAGCAGCCTAGGACAGGGATCCTCTGGAAACACCATATATTTT. Translating it yields CASSLGQGSSGNTIYF.